This entry lists 20 T cell receptor beta chains sequenced from one sample in a study of early T cells in non-severe SARS-CoV-2 infection. MiXCR, applied by TCRdb to the 5' RACE reads, yields one record per CDR3 protein. The data show tens of thousands of distinct CDR3 sequences, roughly 6.2% seen once. Sequencing used whole blood. The receptors originated from an adult who was a healthcare worker with PCR-confirmed SARS-CoV-2 infection or an uninfected control (not recorded which).

This clonotype was found many times. The chain has TRBV9 and TRBJ1-1, with 8 positions matching TRBD1. Germline assignment: CDR1 SGDLS and CDR2 YYNGEE. V shed 0 bases and J 3 bases; nucleotides not matched to a gene: 7. This CDR3 has 16 residues. This CDR3 is CASSVAGGGGDTEAFF. CDR3 in DNA: TGTGCCAGCAGCGTAGCAGGGGGCGGTGGGGACACTGAAGCTTTCTTT. The full variable domain, in which reference TRBV9 and TRBJ1-1 provide the parts outside the CDR3, is DSGVTQTPKHLITATGQRVTLRCSPRSGDLSVYWYQQSLDQGLQFLIQYYNGEERAKGNILERFSAQQFPDLHSELNLSSLELGDSALYFCASSVAGGGGDTEAFFGQGTRLTVV.

This clonotype was recorded at least ten times. The V call is TRBV11-2, the J call TRBJ2-3; D is possibly TRBD1 or TRBD2 (7 bases each). The CDR3 has 16 amino acids. Deletions cut 3 bases from V and 7 bases from J, with 20 bases between. CDR1 and CDR2 from the germline V gene are SGHAT and FQNNGV. CDR3 in DNA: TGTGCCAGCAGCTTCTCTGAGGGGGAGGGGGCTTATACGCAGTATTTT. Protein sequence: CASSFSEGEGAYTQYF.

The chain links TRBV5-4 to TRBJ2-2; tentative D call: TRBD2 (5 bases). Trimming pared 10 bases from V and 5 bases from J, leaving 6 bases between. This CDR3 region has 10 residues. CDR1 is SGHNT and CDR2 is YYREEE in the germline V gene (reference sequence). As DNA, the CDR3 is TGTGCCTCGGGGACCGGGGAGCTGTTTTTT. Translating it yields CASGTGELFF. Drawing the rest from reference TRBV5-4 and TRBJ2-2, the complete variable domain is ETGVTQSPTHLIKTRGQQVTLRCSSQSGHNTVSWYQQALGQGPQFIFQYYREEENGRGNFPPRFSGLQFPNYSSELNVNALELDDSALYLCASGTGELFFGEGSRLTVL.

There are many counts of this clonotype. The J gene is TRBJ2-3, the V gene TRBV7-2, with TRBD2 as a possible D gene (5 bases). V shed 1 base and J shed 3 bases, with 11 bases lying between them. This CDR3 spans 15 amino acids. From germline, CDR1 is SGHTA and CDR2 FQGNSA. CDR3 in amino acids: CASSLGSRGTDTQYF. CDR3 DNA: TGTGCCAGCAGCTTAGGTTCTAGAGGGACAGATACGCAGTATTTT.

To note about this clonotype: This may stem from a read error, because a much larger clone lies one nucleotide away. The rearrangement joins TRBV29-1 to TRBJ2-3; D may be TRBD2 (5 bases). CDR3 length: 14 amino acids. Germline loops: CDR1 SQVTM, CDR2 ANQGSEA. CDR3 region: CSVEGAASTDTRYF. CDR3 in DNA: TGCAGCGTTGAAGGAGCGGCTAGCACAGATACGCGGTATTTT.

This clonotype has a handful of counts. V and J are TRBV7-2 and TRBJ2-1; D could derive from TRBD1 or TRBD2 (5 bases each). Germline CDR1 and CDR2: SGHTA and FQGNSA. This CDR3 spans 14 amino acids. The ends were cut back, 1 base at V and 12 bases at J, with 16 bases in the middle. CDR3 loop: CASSLGRVGGTQFF. The CDR3 DNA is TGTGCCAGCAGCTTAGGAAGGGTTGGGGGTACGCAGTTCTTC.

The sample holds many counts of this clonotype. This chain links TRBV7-9 with TRBJ2-1; D may be TRBD1 (6 bases). CDR1 SEHNR and CDR2 FQNEAQ come from the germline V gene (reference sequence). The V gene lost 1 base and the J gene lost 4 bases, with 23 bases spanning the gap. The CDR3 is 19 amino acids. The chain's CDR3 is CASSLVGKRGAGDYNEQFF. The CDR3 bases are TGTGCCAGCAGCTTAGTAGGGAAGCGAGGGGCAGGGGATTACAATGAGCAGTTCTTC.

The V and J genes are TRBV25-1 and TRBJ2-2; 8 nucleotides match TRBD2. CDR3 length: 18 residues. V lost 2 bases and J lost 0; bases outside the gene matches: 8. Per germline, CDR1 MGHDK and CDR2 SYGVNS. DNA of the CDR3: TGTGCCAGCAGTGAACGGCGAGCGGGGGCCGCGAACACCGGGGAGCTGTTTTTT. It yields the protein CASSERRAGAANTGELFF. Together with reference TRBV25-1 and TRBJ2-2, the CDR3 gives the full variable domain: EADIYQTPRYLVIGTGKKITLECSQTMGHDKMYWYQQDPGMELHLIHYSYGVNSTEKGDLSSESTVSRIRTEHFPLTLESARPSHTSQYLCASSERRAGAANTGELFFGEGSRLTVL.

This clonotype was picked up many times. The CDR3 spells CSVEEGTSGGVFGETQYF. Written as DNA, the CDR3 is TGCAGCGTTGAAGAGGGTACTAGCGGGGGAGTATTTGGAGAGACCCAGTACTTC. The chain recombines TRBV29-1 with TRBJ2-5; TRBD2 matches at 11 bases. The CDR3 extends over 18 amino acids. Germline V gene sequence: CDR1 SQVTM, CDR2 ANQGSEA. V shed 0 bases, J shed 4 bases, and the junction held 13 bases outside the gene matches.

A few counts support this clonotype. This chain joins TRBV6-2 or TRBV6-3 and TRBJ2-7; 8 bases line up with TRBD1. V trimming: 6 bases; J trimming: 5 bases; junction bases outside the gene matches: 0. CDR3 size: 11 residues. The germline gives CDR1 MNHEY, CDR2 SVGEGT. CDR3 sequence reads: CASRTGDEQYF. As DNA, the CDR3 is TGTGCCAGCAGGACAGGGGACGAGCAGTACTTC.

This chain joins TRBV5-6 and TRBJ2-2, with 8 bases matching TRBD2. Germline trimming cut 4 bases from V and 1 base from J; bases unmatched to any gene: 12. Germline V lookup: CDR1 SGHDT, CDR2 YYEEEE. This CDR3 has 18 residues. The CDR3 loop reads CASSPLLRGDENTGELFF. The CDR3 nucleotides read TGTGCCAGCAGCCCCCTGTTGCGGGGGGACGAGAACACCGGGGAGCTGTTTTTT.

The gene calls are TRBV28 and TRBJ2-7; D unresolved. The CDR3 has 13 residues. Trimming left V 8 bases short and J 2 bases short, with 13 bases between. Germline CDR1 and CDR2: MDHEN and SYDVKM. In nucleotides, the CDR3 is TGTGCCAGCTCGCTTTCTCCAACCTACGAGCAGTACTTC. The encoded protein is CASSLSPTYEQYF. Using reference TRBV28 and TRBJ2-7 for the parts outside the CDR3, the full variable domain is DVKVTQSSRYLVKRTGEKVFLECVQDMDHENMFWYRQDPGLGLRLIYFSYDVKMKEKGDIPEGYSVSREKKERFSLILESASTNQTSMYLCASSLSPTYEQYFGPGTRLTVT.

V usage is TRBV9 and J usage is TRBJ2-3; D gene ambiguous. Germline V CDR1 and CDR2: SGDLS, YYNGEE. This CDR3 is built from 13 residues. Trimming left V 2 bases short and J 1 base short, with 5 bases between. The CDR3 region has the DNA TGTGCCAGCAGCGTTGGCGGCACAGATACGCAGTATTTT. Its protein product is CASSVGGTDTQYF.

This clonotype was picked up a small number of times. This chain connects TRBV12-3 or TRBV12-4 to TRBJ1-2; D uncertain. V lost 3 bases to trimming and J lost 2 bases, with 4 bases between them. The CDR3 consists of 12 residues. The CDR3 region has the DNA TGTGCCAGCAGTTTGACCAACTATGGCTACACCTTC. Translated, it gives CASSLTNYGYTF.

The rearrangement joins TRBV4-3 to TRBJ2-3; maybe TRBD2 (5 bases). CDR3 length: 15 amino acids. The germline V and J ends were trimmed by 5 bases and 0 bases, with 12 bases remaining between them. Germline V gene data show CDR1 as LGHNA and CDR2 as YSLEER. CDR3 residues: CASSSRSGSTDTQYF. Written as DNA, the CDR3 is TGCGCCAGCAGCTCGCGGAGCGGAAGCACAGATACGCAGTATTTT.

This clonotype was seen more than once but under ten times. The genes are TRBV7-2 and TRBJ2-3; 9 nucleotides agree with TRBD1. The V gene end was trimmed by 3 bases and the J gene end by 0 bases; junction bases not matched to a gene: 4. The CDR3 length is 16 residues. Germline V gene lookup returns CDR1 SGHTA and CDR2 FQGNSA. The CDR3 coding sequence is TGTGCCAGCAGCTTGGGACAGGGACGGAGCACAGATACGCAGTATTTT. It encodes CASSLGQGRSTDTQYF.

This rearrangement joins TRBV5-1 to TRBJ2-7; 8 nucleotides match TRBD2. The germline CDR1 and CDR2 sequences are SGHRS and YFSETQ. The length of the CDR3 is 18 residues. V was clipped by 4 bases and J by 0 bases; unmatched bases: 15. CDR3 sequence (DNA): TGCGCCAGCAGCACTAAACCGGGGGGGACAACTAGCTCCTACGAGCAGTACTTC. Translated: CASSTKPGGTTSSYEQYF.

This clonotype was picked up many times. V and J are TRBV7-2 and TRBJ1-6; possibly TRBD1 for D (5 bases). The V end lost 5 bases, the J end lost 6 bases, and 14 bases lay between the germline ends. CDR3 length: 15 amino acids. Germline assignment: CDR1 SGHTA and CDR2 FQGNSA. Written as DNA, the CDR3 is TGTGCCAGCAGCCCGCCCCCGAGGGGTAATTCACCCCTCCACTTT. Translating gives CASSPPPRGNSPLHF.

V gene TRBV12-3 or TRBV12-4 combines with J gene TRBJ2-2; perhaps TRBD2 as D (6 bases). This CDR3 region has 21 residues. The germline V and J ends were trimmed by 5 bases and 4 bases, with 32 bases remaining between them. The CDR3 loop reads CASSPLRGRGLLYASTGELFF. The CDR3 nucleotides are TGTGCCAGCAGTCCGCTGAGAGGGCGGGGATTACTATACGCGAGCACCGGGGAGCTGTTTTTT.

Only a few counts were recorded for this clonotype. The chain links TRBV18 to TRBJ2-7; 10 bases line up with TRBD1. The CDR3 has 14 residues. Germline CDR1 reads KGHSH; CDR2 reads LQKENI. J was trimmed by 5 bases and V by 3 bases; bases with no gene match: 4. For the CDR3, the DNA is TGTGCCAGCTCACCGGACAGGGGGTATAACGAGCAGTACTTC. Translated, it gives CASSPDRGYNEQYF.